The rows below give T cell receptor beta chains drawn from one sample of a study of T-cell memory formation after mild COVID-19. TCRdb reprocessed the 5' RACE reads via MiXCR and lists one record per CDR3 protein. Here the sample spans about 430,000 distinct CDR3 sequences, approximately 19% being singletons. The sample consisted of PBMCs or a T cell subset sorted from them (not recorded which). The source is a man younger than 35 who had mild COVID-19 (a few samples of this study predate the infection). Cell type and time point are not known. Both conserved end residues are part of each CDR3. The D gene is left open where the match is weak. Expanded clones get a size class; other rows say once, few or many, or leave the size out.

V	D	J	size	DNA	CDR3
TRBV29-1	-	TRBJ1-2	few	TGCAGCGTTCTTACAGCGGATAGTGGCTACACCTTC	CSVLTADSGYTF
TRBV30	TRBD1	TRBJ1-2	few	TGTGCCTGGAAAGGGACAGGGGGCAACTATGGCTACACCTTC	CAWKGTGGNYGYTF
TRBV7-2	-	TRBJ1-5	few	TGTGCCAGCAGCTTTTACAGTGCCGGCCGGCCCCAGCATTTT	CASSFYSAGRPQHF
TRBV7-2	-	TRBJ2-6	many	TGTGCCAGCAGCTTACATTACAGGAACTCTGGGGCCAACGTCCTGACTTTC	CASSLHYRNSGANVLTF
TRBV5-8	-	TRBJ1-1	many	TGTGCCAGCCCTGGACAGAGGCTTGAAGCTTTCTTT	CASPGQRLEAFF
TRBV20-1	-	TRBJ1-2	many	TGCAGTGCTGGGAGACAGTCCTTCTATGGCTACACCTTC	CSAGRQSFYGYTF
TRBV7-9	-	TRBJ2-2	-	TGTGCCAGCATCCTAAGCGGAGGGACCGGGGAGCTGTTTTTT	CASILSGGTGELFF
TRBV24-1	-	TRBJ2-6	few	TGTGCCACCAGTGCCAGCTCTGGGGCCAACGTCCTGACTTTC	CATSASSGANVLTF
TRBV6-5	-	TRBJ2-7	few	TGTGCCAGCAGCCAGGGACGCGCCTACGAGCAGTACTTC	CASSQGRAYEQYF
TRBV6-6	-	TRBJ1-2	few	TGTGCCAGCAGTGGTGACAGGACCTATGGCTACACCTTC	CASSGDRTYGYTF
TRBV7-9	-	TRBJ2-1	-	TGTGCCAGCAGCCCCCACCTCGATGAGCAGTTCTTC	CASSPHLDEQFF
TRBV5-1	-	TRBJ1-2	few	TGCGCCACCGGCCTCGACAGTCCTAACTATGGCTACACCTTC	CATGLDSPNYGYTF
TRBV5-1	TRBD2	TRBJ2-5	-	TGCGCCAGCAGCCCCCCGGGACTACTCCAAGAGACCCAGTACTTC	CASSPPGLLQETQYF
TRBV12-3/TRBV12-4	TRBD1	TRBJ1-5	-	TGTGCCAGCAGTTTCCGACAGGGAGGTGGCAATCAGCCCCAGCATTTT	CASSFRQGGGNQPQHF
TRBV6-5	-	TRBJ1-2	many	TGTGCCAGTTCCGTAGAGGGCCGCCTTAGGGGCTACACCTTC	CASSVEGRLRGYTF
TRBV20-1	-	TRBJ1-2	few	TGCAGTGCTAGAAGGTCTTCGGCTCGGTATGGCTACACCTTC	CSARRSSARYGYTF
TRBV7-9	TRBD1	TRBJ1-2	-	TGTGCCAGCAGCTTAGGGGACAGGATCTATGGCTACACCTTC	CASSLGDRIYGYTF
TRBV10-1	TRBD1	TRBJ1-4	few	TGCGCCAGCAGCCGCGGGACAGGGGAAAAACTGTTTTTT	CASSRGTGEKLFF
TRBV6-5	-	TRBJ1-2	few	TGTGCCAGCAGTTACTTGGGGGGGGCGTTCGGCTACACCTTC	CASSYLGGAFGYTF
TRBV5-1	-	TRBJ2-1	many	TGTGCCAGCAGCTTGGGTGCGGGAAGCTCCTACAATGAGCAGTTCTTC	CASSLGAGSSYNEQFF
TRBV27	-	TRBJ1-1	-	TGTGCCAGCAGTTTATCGGGGGGCCAGGGCACTGAAGCTTTCTTT	CASSLSGGQGTEAFF
TRBV12-3/TRBV12-4	-	TRBJ2-6	-	TGTGACAGCAGTCGACCGGACTCTGGGGCCAACGTCCTGACTTTC	CDSSRPDSGANVLTF
TRBV12-3/TRBV12-4	-	TRBJ1-5	-	TGTGCCAGCAGTTTTCCGGGGGGTCAGCCCCAGCATTTT	CASSFPGGQPQHF
TRBV7-3	TRBD1	TRBJ1-5	-	TGTGCCAGCAGCTCGGGACAGGTCAATCAGCCCCAGCATTTT	CASSSGQVNQPQHF